A selection of T cell receptor beta chains follows, all from one sample in a study of cytomegalovirus exposure and HLA in healthy donors. Method: immunoSEQ multiplex PCR; TCRdb's copy keeps in-frame clones and lacks some. Of approximately 130,000 clones listed, 83% were seen once; the top ten hold 0.95% to 1.5%. The sequencing sample was made of PBMCs. Receptors originate from a girl aged 2 to 9 in good health and CMV-seronegative. CDR3s include the opening cysteine and the closing phenylalanine or tryptophan. D genes are given only for firm matches. Some rows have no size entry. The others give once, few or many, or a class for an expanded clone.

J gene,D gene,clone size,V gene,CDR3 protein,CDR3 DNA
TRBJ1-5,-,-,TRBV19,CASSIGRNQPQHF,TGTGCCAGTAGTATAGGGCGCAATCAGCCCCAGCATTTT
TRBJ2-7,TRBD1,-,TRBV7-9,CASSRTRDSSYEQYF,TGTGCCAGCAGCAGAACGAGGGACAGCTCCTACGAGCAGTACTTC
TRBJ1-1,TRBD1,-,TRBV15,CATSSNRGMNTEAFF,TGTGCCACCAGCAGTAACAGGGGGATGAACACTGAAGCTTTCTTT
TRBJ2-1,TRBD1,-,TRBV10-3,CAISEWETGWNEQFF,TGTGCCATCAGTGAGTGGGAGACAGGGTGGAATGAGCAGTTCTTC
TRBJ1-1,-,-,TRBV18,CASSPGARGTEAFF,TGTGCCAGCTCACCAGGGGCGCGCGGCACTGAAGCTTTCTTT
TRBJ1-5,TRBD1,-,TRBV5-1,CASSLDGQGRNQPQHF,TGCGCCAGCAGCTTGGATGGACAGGGACGGAATCAGCCCCAGCATTTT
TRBJ2-7,TRBD1,few,TRBV6-6,CASSWDRGIYEQYF,TGTGCCAGCAGTTGGGACAGGGGCATCTACGAGCAGTACTTC
TRBJ1-1,-,-,TRBV27,CASSPWGVDTEAFF,TGTGCCAGCAGCCCCTGGGGAGTGGACACTGAAGCTTTCTTT
TRBJ1-1,TRBD1,few,TRBV7-9,CASSLVQGATEAFF,TGTGCCAGCAGCTTAGTCCAGGGGGCCACTGAAGCTTTCTTT
TRBJ1-1,TRBD1,-,TRBV4-3,CASSQDWTGEFTEAFF,TGCGCCAGCAGCCAAGATTGGACAGGGGAATTCACTGAAGCTTTCTTT
TRBJ2-7,TRBD1,-,TRBV5-1,CASSPGQTYEQYF,TGCGCCAGCAGCCCGGGACAGACCTACGAGCAGTACTTC
TRBJ1-1,-,-,TRBV4-1,CASSQVGGTEAFF,TGCGCCAGCAGCCAAGTAGGGGGCACTGAAGCTTTCTTT
TRBJ2-5,-,-,TRBV2,CASSESHVRSYMQYF,TGTGCCAGCAGCGAGAGTCACGTCAGGTCGTATATGCAGTACTTC
TRBJ2-7,TRBD2,-,TRBV28,CASSLSPSGSDEQYF,TGTGCCAGCAGTTTATCCCCTAGCGGGAGCGACGAGCAGTACTTC
TRBJ1-5,-,-,TRBV28,CASSIDQPQHF,TGTGCCAGCTCAATAGATCAGCCCCAGCATTTT
TRBJ2-7,TRBD1,-,TRBV4-1,CASSQRTGGSYEQYF,TGCGCCAGCAGCCAAAGGACAGGGGGCTCCTACGAGCAGTACTTC
TRBJ2-1,TRBD2,-,TRBV2,CASRTSLRGAGNEQFF,TGTGCCAGCAGGACCTCGCTGCGGGGGGCAGGAAATGAGCAGTTCTTC
TRBJ2-7,-,-,TRBV27,CASGPRGEQYF,TGTGCCAGCGGGCCCCGGGGAGAGCAGTACTTC
TRBJ2-1,-,few,TRBV5-1,CASGWTPTEQFF,TGCGCCAGCGGCTGGACTCCTACTGAGCAGTTCTTC
TRBJ2-7,-,once,TRBV6-1,CASSGAGIFYEQYF,TGTGCCAGCAGTGGGGCAGGGATTTTCTACGAGCAGTACTTC
TRBJ2-7,-,-,TRBV19,CASSQGPSYEQYF,TGTGCCAGTTCTCAGGGGCCCTCCTACGAGCAGTACTTC
TRBJ2-3,TRBD2,-,TRBV28,CASSNREGFTDTQYF,TGTGCCAGCAGCAATCGGGAGGGGTTCACAGATACGCAGTATTTT
TRBJ2-7,-,-,TRBV18,CASSPPAETGRLYEQYF,TGTGCCAGCTCACCACCAGCTGAGACGGGTCGCTTATACGAGCAGTACTTC
TRBJ1-1,-,-,TRBV2,CASRKLTENTEAFF,TGTGCCAGCAGGAAACTTACAGAGAACACTGAAGCTTTCTTT
TRBJ2-3,TRBD1,-,TRBV10-2,CASSEHRGRVNTQYF,TGCGCCAGCAGTGAGCACAGGGGGCGCGTGAATACGCAGTATTTT
TRBJ2-7,-,-,TRBV5-1,CASRREPYEQYF,TGCGCCAGCAGACGGGAGCCCTACGAGCAGTACTTC
TRBJ1-3,TRBD1,-,TRBV7-3,CASSLTGGTGMNTIYF,TGTGCCAGCAGCTTAACAGGCGGGACAGGGATGAACACCATATATTTT
TRBJ2-7,-,once,TRBV18,CASSPGTPYEQYF,TGTGCCAGCTCCCCCGGGACACCCTACGAGCAGTACTTC
TRBJ2-7,-,-,TRBV4-2,CASSQDLIVAGSYEQYF,TGTGCCAGCAGCCAAGATCTGATTGTGGCGGGGAGCTACGAGCAGTACTTC
TRBJ2-1,-,-,TRBV11-2,CASSLGPTRYRGNEQFF,TGTGCCAGCAGCTTAGGACCCACACGATACCGGGGGAATGAGCAGTTCTTC
TRBJ1-4,-,-,TRBV29-1,CSVPDSATNEKLFF,TGCAGCGTCCCAGACAGTGCAACTAATGAAAAACTGTTTTTT
TRBJ2-7,-,-,TRBV6-1,CASSDVPPSGEQYF,TGTGCCAGCAGTGATGTCCCGCCGTCGGGTGAGCAGTACTTC